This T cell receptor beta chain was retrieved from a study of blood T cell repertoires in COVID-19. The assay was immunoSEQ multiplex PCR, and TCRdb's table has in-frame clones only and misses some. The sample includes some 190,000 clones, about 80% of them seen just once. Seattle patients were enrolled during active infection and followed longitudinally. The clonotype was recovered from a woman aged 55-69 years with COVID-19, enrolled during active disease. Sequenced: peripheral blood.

CDR3 DNA: TGTGCCAGCAGCTCCCAGGGGCCTCATGGGGCCAACGTCCTGACTTTC. Its translation is CASSSQGPHGANVLTF. The V call is TRBV5-5, the J call TRBJ2-6; weak D call: TRBD1 (6 bases). V was pared by 3 bases and J by 3 bases, with 13 bases between. The germline CDR1 and CDR2 sequences are SGHKS and YYEKEE (reference sequence). The CDR3 runs to 16 residues.